The 22 T cell receptor beta chains listed next were all sequenced from one sample in a study of blood T cells in healthy people across ages (dated by TCRdb to 2015 to 2017). Library preparation used 5' RACE. Sequencing relied on an Illumina HiSeq 2500. The second PCR ran for roughly 7 to 12 cycles and used a J-beta primer mix along with a sample-barcoded 5' primer. TCRdb took the public reads, trimmed them with fastp at Q25, ran MiXCR for clone calling and kept in-frame beta chains. A single entry per CDR3 protein holds the most common genes and DNA from its merged rows. Counted in this sample were about 1,000,000 distinct CDR3 sequences; more than 40% of them appeared once. The biggest ten clones account for approximately 19% of the sample. Sequences were obtained from blood. The receptors originated from a woman aged 60 to 75 in good health.

This clonotype is a singleton in its sample. This chain connects TRBV27 to TRBJ2-7, with D maybe TRBD2 (5 bases). The DNA end lines up better with TRBJ2-4; the J call may be wrong. Germline CDR1 is MNHEY and CDR2 is SMNVEV (reference sequence). This CDR3 spans 19 amino acids. The CDR3 loop reads CASSVTGISLVIAKNIQYF. Written as DNA, the CDR3 is TGTGCCAGCAGTGTGACCGGGATAAGCCTGGTTATAGCCAAAAACATTCAGTACTTC.

A word on this clonotype: The germline gene is not matched at one end of the junction; a read error may be the cause. V gene TRBV12-5 combines with J gene TRBJ2-1; D gene unclear. This CDR3 comprises 13 residues. Germline V gene sequence: CDR1 LGHNT, CDR2 FRNRAP. The CDR3 reads CASGVVRVNEQFF. The CDR3 DNA sequence: TGTGCTAGTGGTGTGGTACGAGTCAATGAGCAGTTCTTC.

This rearrangement joins TRBV12-3 or TRBV12-4 to TRBJ1-1; D is undetermined. The length of the CDR3 is 14 residues. V was pared by 5 bases and J by 4 bases, with 14 bases between. In DNA form, the CDR3 reads TGTGCCAGCAGTGAACAGAGACTAGGCACTGAAGCTTTCTTT. This codes for CASSEQRLGTEAFF.

This clonotype was detected only a few times. The chain carries TRBV29-1 and TRBJ1-5; TRBD1 is a possible D gene (5 bases). Germline loops: CDR1 SQVTM, CDR2 ANQGSEA. V lost 4 bases, J lost 7 bases, and 14 bases lay in between. The CDR3 length is 13 residues. This chain's CDR3 is CSVAAGREQPQHF. For the CDR3, the DNA is TGCAGCGTTGCGGCAGGGCGTGAACAGCCCCAGCATTTT.

V gene TRBV27 combines with J gene TRBJ1-6; no definite D call. Trimming removed 6 bases at V and 2 bases at J, with 5 bases between. Germline CDR1 reads MNHEY; CDR2 reads SMNVEV (reference sequence). This CDR3 contains 13 residues. CDR3 residues: CASSAAYNSPLHF. CDR3 coding DNA: TGTGCCAGCAGCGCGGCCTATAATTCACCCCTCCACTTT.

The rearrangement links TRBV10-3 to TRBJ1-2, with 9 bases lining up with TRBD1. CDR1 ENHRY and CDR2 SYGVKD come from the germline V gene. The ends lost 6 bases at V and 7 bases at J; junction bases unmatched: 6. The CDR3 sequence is 13 residues long. The CDR3 protein is CAIRDTGGGGYTF. The CDR3 DNA reads as TGTGCCATCAGGGACACAGGGGGCGGTGGCTACACCTTC.

This clonotype was counted between two and nine times. This chain uses TRBV6-2 or TRBV6-3 with TRBJ2-5; D assignment may be TRBD1 or TRBD2 (5 bases each). This CDR3 contains 12 residues. The germline CDR1 and CDR2 sequences are MNHEY and SVGEGT. V was cut by 7 bases and J by 4 bases, with 10 bases left in between. This CDR3 is CASKGTLETQYF. DNA of the CDR3: TGTGCCAGCAAAGGGACGTTAGAGACCCAGTACTTC.

This clonotype has a single count. The rearrangement links TRBV14 to TRBJ2-4; 7 nucleotides line up with TRBD1. J gave up 8 bases and V 2 bases, and 0 bases lay outside the gene matches. Germline-derived CDR1 and CDR2 are SGHDN and FVKESK. The CDR3 runs to 12 residues. CDR3 nucleotide sequence: TGTGCCAGCAGCCAAACAGGGGACATTCAGTACTTC. Translated: CASSQTGDIQYF.

The rearrangement uses TRBV24-1 and TRBJ2-3; tentative D call: TRBD2 (7 bases). CDR3 length: 15 amino acids. V lost 5 bases to trimming and J lost 5 bases, with 16 bases between them. Germline assignment: CDR1 KGHDR and CDR2 SFDVKD. For the CDR3, the DNA is TGTGCCACCAGTGCCTTGGGGGGGCAGATAGATACGCAGTATTTT. The encoded protein is CATSALGGQIDTQYF.

This rearrangement joins TRBV12-3 or TRBV12-4 to TRBJ2-7; TRBD2 matches 11 bases. The V and J ends lost 3 bases and 3 bases, in that order; junction bases with no gene match: 4. The CDR3 extends over 15 amino acids. CDR3 amino acids: CASSFSTSGSYEQYF. DNA of the CDR3: TGTGCCAGCAGTTTTAGCACTAGCGGGAGCTACGAGCAGTACTTC.

V gene TRBV24-1 combines with J gene TRBJ2-1; TRBD2 is a possible D gene (5 bases). CDR1 is KGHDR, CDR2 SFDVKD, per germline. V gave up 3 bases and J gave up 10 bases, with 15 bases separating them. The length of the CDR3 is 14 residues. The CDR3 DNA sequence: TGTGCCACCAGTGATGTGAGGGTGAGCCACGAGCAGTTCTTC. Translation gives CATSDVRVSHEQFF.

This rearrangement joins TRBV20-1 to TRBJ1-1, with no clear D. The CDR3 runs 13 residues. Germline V gives CDR1 DFQATT, CDR2 SNEGSKA (reference sequence). Trimming stripped 3 bases from V and 1 base from J, with 9 bases between. CDR3 nucleotides: TGCAGTGCTAGGGGAGGTTGGAACACTGAAGCTTTCTTT. This sequence encodes CSARGGWNTEAFF.

The genes are TRBV12-3 or TRBV12-4 and TRBJ1-1, with a tentative D call TRBD1 (5 bases). The germline V and J ends were trimmed by 3 bases and 4 bases, with 15 bases remaining between them. The CDR3 is 15 amino acids. CDR3 in amino acids: CASSFLAGLGTEAFF. The DNA of the CDR3 is TGTGCCAGCAGTTTTCTAGCGGGGCTTGGCACTGAAGCTTTCTTT.

This chain joins TRBV15 and TRBJ2-5, with D possibly TRBD2 on 6 matching bases. Germline-derived CDR1 and CDR2 are LNHNV and YYDKDF (reference sequence). The CDR3 totals 13 residues. Trimming shortened V by 2 bases and J by 5 bases, and 9 bases separated the two germline ends. The CDR3 spells CATSRIGGETQYF. The CDR3, as DNA: TGTGCCACCAGCAGAATCGGAGGGGAGACCCAGTACTTC.

This chain joins TRBV11-2 and TRBJ2-7; tentatively, D is TRBD1 (6 bases). The V gene's germline CDR1 is SGHAT and CDR2 FQNNGV. The length of the CDR3 is 16 residues. Between the trimmed V and J ends, which lost 1 base and 2 bases, there was a span of 15 bases. The CDR3 here is CASSLAGTSDTYEQYF. Written as DNA, the CDR3 is TGTGCCAGCAGCTTAGCTGGGACAAGTGACACCTACGAGCAGTACTTC.

V gene TRBV12-3 or TRBV12-4 combines with J gene TRBJ2-4; TRBD1 is a possible D gene (6 bases). The germline V and J ends were trimmed by 1 base and 1 base, with 14 bases remaining between them. This CDR3 is built from 17 residues. The CDR3 bases are TGTGCCAGCAGTTTAGGACAGGAGGCAAGGGCCAAAAACATTCAGTACTTC. Translating it yields CASSLGQEARAKNIQYF.

J is TRBJ2-1 and V is TRBV20-1, with 8 bases matching TRBD2. CDR1 is DFQATT, CDR2 SNEGSKA, per germline (reference sequence). V dropped 2 bases and J dropped 3; count of bases not matched to a gene: 6. There are 15 residues in the CDR3. CDR3 DNA: TGCAGTGCTAGAAGCGGGACTAGAGGCTACAATGAGCAGTTCTTC. Its protein is CSARSGTRGYNEQFF.

This chain uses TRBV14 with TRBJ2-7; 7 bases map to TRBD2. Trimming cost V 0 bases and J 1 base; bases outside gene matches: 9. Germline V gene sequence: CDR1 SGHDN, CDR2 FVKESK. CDR3 length: 17 amino acids. The CDR3 region is CASSQDFVTSRSYEQYF. For the CDR3, the DNA is TGTGCCAGCAGCCAAGATTTCGTGACTAGCCGGTCCTACGAGCAGTACTTC.

This rearrangement joins TRBV24-1 to TRBJ2-5; 10 bases match TRBD1. Germline-derived CDR1 and CDR2 are KGHDR and SFDVKD. Trimming took 3 bases from V and 3 from J; bases not matched to a gene: 9. This CDR3 comprises 17 residues. In DNA form, the CDR3 reads TGTGCCACCAGTGATCCCCCCGGGACAGGGGCTGAAGAGACCCAGTACTTC. As protein: CATSDPPGTGAEETQYF.

The rearrangement joins TRBV29-1 to TRBJ1-1, with unresolved D. Germline loops: CDR1 SQVTM, CDR2 ANQGSEA. CDR3 length equals 16 residues. V lost 2 bases to trimming and J lost 0 bases, with 16 bases between them. The CDR3 loop reads CSVENGVGRMNTEAFF. The CDR3 bases are TGCAGCGTTGAAAATGGGGTGGGCAGGATGAACACTGAAGCTTTCTTT. The full variable domain, with the rest looked up from reference TRBV29-1 and TRBJ1-1, is SAVISQKPSRDICQRGTSLTIQCQVDSQVTMMFWYRQQPGQSLTLIATANQGSEATYESGFVIDKFPISRPNLTFSTLTVSNMSPEDSSIYLCSVENGVGRMNTEAFFGQGTRLTVV.

The chain joins TRBV7-8 to TRBJ2-1; the D gene is possibly TRBD1 (9 bases). The CDR3 runs 21 residues. The V end was cut by 3 bases, the J end by 2 bases, with 29 bases between. Germline V gene lookup returns CDR1 SGHVS and CDR2 FQNEAQ. CDR3: CASSFSTGGFPGRGAYNEQFF. DNA of the CDR3: TGTGCCAGCAGCTTTTCGACAGGGGGATTCCCCGGGCGGGGGGCCTACAATGAGCAGTTCTTC.

The CDR3 DNA reads as TGTGCCAGCAGCCCCTCAGGACGGCCTTCTAGCTCCTACGAGCAGTACTTC. Translating gives CASSPSGRPSSSYEQYF. The gene calls are TRBV27 and TRBJ2-7; D gene unclear. The germline V gene encodes CDR1 MNHEY and CDR2 SMNVEV (reference sequence). The CDR3 totals 17 residues. The V gene lost 6 bases and the J gene lost 0 bases, with 21 bases spanning the gap.